This T cell receptor (beta chain) was profiled in a study of beta chain features in type 1 diabetes. General study results and limits: In these data, an HLA type influence on TCRB rearrangement remained unresolved. TCRB CDR3 length was moderately but significantly reduced in all four CD4+ subsets of Type 1 diabetes patients. The similarity of naive, central memory and Treg TCRB repertoires appeared greater among patients than among healthy donors.

Germline V CDR1 and CDR2: MNHNY, SVGAGI (reference sequence). This CDR3 has 13 amino acids. V shed 4 bases and J 13 bases; nucleotides not matched to a gene: 8. Expressed TCRB transcripts were sequenced after all isolated RNA was converted to cDNA. Method: immunoSEQ multiplex PCR; TCRdb's copy keeps in-frame clones and lacks some. The repertoire has about 30,000 clones, less than 70% of them found once; the top ten carry around 1.6%. Only a few counts were recorded for this clone. Its antigen is unknown. This sequence was found in a woman aged 18-29 years with type 1 diabetes. The chain carries TRBV6-6 and TRBJ2-1; 9 nucleotides match TRBD2. The sequenced sample was Tregs from blood. DNA of the CDR3: TGTGCCAGCAGTTTACCGGGACTAGCCCATCAGTTCTTC. Its protein product is CASSLPGLAHQFF.